Shown below are 25 T cell receptor beta chains from a single sample sequenced in a study of CD8 T cells in ankylosing spondylitis. Overall study results and limits: A motif of eight or nine highly homologous TCR beta variants was seen as apparently characteristic of ankylosing spondylitis blood.

MiXCR was run by TCRdb on the 5' RACE reads, yielding one entry per CDR3 protein. The sample has 100,000 to 150,000 distinct CDR3 sequences, about 15% seen once. These TCRs' antigens remain unknown. The sample consisted of blood, either unsorted or a sorted T cell fraction (not recorded which). These TCRs come from a male donor with ankylosing spondylitis.

The rearrangement joins TRBV6-5 to TRBJ2-1, with a tentative D call TRBD1 (5 bases). Germline CDR1 MNHEY, CDR2 SVGAGI. This CDR3 spans 14 amino acids. V was pared by 0 bases and J by 4 bases, with 7 bases between. The CDR3 here is CASSYSTDYNEQFF. In DNA form, the CDR3 reads TGTGCCAGCAGTTACTCGACAGATTACAATGAGCAGTTCTTC.

V usage is TRBV27 and J usage is TRBJ2-7; no definite D call. Looked up from germline, CDR1 is MNHEY and CDR2 is SMNVEV (reference sequence). There are 13 residues in the CDR3. V was pared by 2 bases and J by 4 bases, with 9 bases between. Here the CDR3 reads CASSLDGLYEQYF. The CDR3 DNA reads TGTGCCAGCAGTTTAGACGGATTGTACGAGCAGTACTTC.

A few counts support this clonotype. The J gene is TRBJ2-1, the V gene TRBV6-1, with 8 bases lining up with TRBD1. With V trimmed by 2 bases and J by 4 bases, 16 bases remained unmatched. In germline, CDR1 is MNHNS, CDR2 SASEGT. CDR3 size: 19 residues. CDR3 loop: CASSEPSRDRFGNYNEQFF. The CDR3 DNA sequence: TGTGCCAGCAGTGAACCCTCCCGGGACAGGTTCGGGAATTACAATGAGCAGTTCTTC.

This clonotype was observed a handful of times. V usage is TRBV4-1 and J usage is TRBJ2-2; 10 bases are shared with TRBD2. The germline gives CDR1 MGHRA, CDR2 YSYEKL. The CDR3 covers 17 residues. V shed 0 bases and J 4 bases; nucleotides not matched to a gene: 5. The CDR3 reads CASSQDRSGRVTGELFF. The CDR3 nucleotides read TGCGCCAGCAGCCAAGACCGCAGCGGGAGGGTCACCGGGGAGCTGTTTTTT.

In its sample, this clonotype was seen a few times. The chain uses TRBV29-1 and TRBJ1-2; no reliable D call. Per the germline V gene, CDR1 is SQVTM and CDR2 is ANQGSEA. The CDR3 sequence is 12 residues long. The ends were cut back, 7 bases at V and 3 bases at J, with 12 bases in the middle. The CDR3: CSGLADYYGYTF. DNA for the CDR3: TGCAGCGGCTTGGCAGACTACTATGGCTACACCTTC.

This clonotype was picked up many times. J is TRBJ2-1 and V is TRBV5-1; 10 positions match TRBD1. Trimming cost V 0 bases and J 2 bases; bases outside gene matches: 2. Germline lookup yields CDR1 SGHRS and CDR2 YFSETQ. The CDR3 is made up of 16 amino acids. The CDR3 spells CASSLAGQGAYNEQFF. The CDR3 DNA reads as TGCGCCAGCAGCTTGGCCGGACAGGGGGCCTACAATGAGCAGTTCTTC. Full variable domain (remainder filled in from reference TRBV5-1 and TRBJ2-1): KAGVTQTPRYLIKTRGQQVTLSCSPISGHRSVSWYQQTPGQGLQFLFEYFSETQRNKGNFPGRFSGRQFSNSRSEMNVSTLELGDSALYLCASSLAGQGAYNEQFFGPGTRLTVL.

This clonotype was detected ten times or more. The J gene is TRBJ2-1, the V gene TRBV29-1; the D is unclear. V dropped 4 bases and J dropped 12 bases, with 7 bases sitting between them. Germline V lookup: CDR1 SQVTM, CDR2 ANQGSEA. The CDR3 runs to 9 residues. The CDR3 bases are TGCAGCGTTGGAGACCTGCAGTTCTTC. It encodes CSVGDLQFF.

This clonotype has more than one count but fewer than ten. This chain links TRBV27 with TRBJ2-2; D unresolved. The germline V gene has CDR1 MNHEY and CDR2 SMNVEV (reference sequence). The CDR3 runs to 12 residues. V was clipped by 8 bases and J by 3 bases, with 7 bases between them. The CDR3 protein is CASEGDTGELFF. CDR3 nucleotide sequence: TGTGCCAGCGAAGGAGACACCGGGGAGCTGTTTTTT.

This clonotype occurred a few times. The chain has TRBV5-1 and TRBJ2-5; 8 nucleotides agree with TRBD1. This CDR3 contains 15 residues. Germline CDR1 reads SGHRS; CDR2 reads YFSETQ. V shed 1 base and J 5 bases; nucleotides not matched to a gene: 7. Written as DNA, the CDR3 is TGCGCCAGCAGCTTGTACGGACAGGGTGCGGAGACCCAGTACTTC. Translating gives CASSLYGQGAETQYF.

V gene TRBV10-3 combines with J gene TRBJ2-3, with D uncertain. CDR3 length equals 16 residues. Germline CDR1 and CDR2: ENHRY and SYGVKD. V dropped 3 bases and J dropped 4 bases, with 17 bases sitting between them. The DNA for the CDR3 is TGTGCCATCAGTGACCTCATGGACCTAATCCCAGATACGCAGTATTTT. As protein: CAISDLMDLIPDTQYF.

This clonotype was found a few times. CDR3 protein: CASSSGRQETQYF. CDR3 coding DNA: TGCGCCAGCAGCTCGGGGCGCCAAGAGACCCAGTACTTC. The rearrangement uses TRBV5-1 and TRBJ2-5; D tentatively reads TRBD1 or TRBD2 (5 bases each). Germline assignment: CDR1 SGHRS and CDR2 YFSETQ. V lost 3 bases and J 1 base, leaving 7 bases between the germline ends. The CDR3 is 13 residues long.

This sequence joins TRBV7-2 and TRBJ2-3; 10 bases fit TRBD2. CDR3 length equals 16 residues. Per the germline V gene, CDR1 is SGHTA and CDR2 is FQGNSA. The J segment lost 5 bases and the V segment lost 5 bases, leaving 10 bases of the junction unmatched. CDR3 nucleotide sequence: TGTGCCAGCAGCCCCCCTCTAGCGGGAGTCAAAGATACGCAGTATTTT. Protein product: CASSPPLAGVKDTQYF. Together with reference TRBV7-2 and TRBJ2-3, the CDR3 gives the full variable domain: GAGVSQSPSNKVTEKGKDVELRCDPISGHTALYWYRQSLGQGLEFLIYFQGNSAPDKSGLPSDRFSAERTGGSVSTLTIQRTQQEDSAVYLCASSPPLAGVKDTQYFGPGTRLTVL.

This clonotype appeared many times. The CDR3 coding sequence is TGCAGCGTTGAACACCCGGGGCAGGGGACCGGCTACACCTTC. Residues: CSVEHPGQGTGYTF. The chain has TRBV29-1 and TRBJ1-2; perhaps TRBD1 as D (6 bases). In germline, CDR1 is SQVTM, CDR2 ANQGSEA. CDR3 length: 14 amino acids. Trimming took 2 bases from V and 8 from J, leaving 18 bases between them.

This clonotype was observed a handful of times. The chain employs TRBV14 and TRBJ1-5, with D unclear. Germline CDR1 is SGHDN and CDR2 is FVKESK. V was trimmed by 2 bases and J by 6 bases, leaving 17 bases between them. The CDR3 contains 16 residues. CDR3 sequence (DNA): TGTGCCAGCAGCCAACCCGGGCTGAGGTTTGGTCAGCCCCAGCATTTT. Residues: CASSQPGLRFGQPQHF.

The chain carries TRBV27 and TRBJ2-7; 12 bases are a match to TRBD2. The CDR3 consists of 15 residues. Germline V gene sequence: CDR1 MNHEY, CDR2 SMNVEV (reference sequence). With 5 bases clipped from V and 5 bases from J, the junction kept 7 bases outside the gene matches. The CDR3 sequence is CASSGRLAGVNEQYF. CDR3 in DNA: TGTGCCAGCAGTGGACGACTAGCGGGAGTTAACGAGCAGTACTTC.

The chain is built from TRBV5-6 and TRBJ1-6, with D unclear. V was shortened by 0 bases and J by 9 bases, with 10 bases between the two germline ends. The CDR3 sequence is 14 residues long. Germline CDR1 SGHDT, CDR2 YYEEEE. The CDR3 DNA sequence: TGTGCCAGCAGCTTGGTAGACTACGGTTCACCCCTCCACTTT. Amino acids: CASSLVDYGSPLHF.

The CDR3 sequence is CASSLAVTNQPQHF. In nucleotides, the CDR3 is TGTGCCAGCAGCTTAGCGGTTACCAATCAGCCCCAGCATTTT. This rearrangement joins TRBV7-6 to TRBJ1-5; D is undetermined. Trimming took 0 bases from V and 3 from J, leaving 6 bases between them. The CDR3 length is 14 residues. Germline CDR1 is SGHVS and CDR2 is FNYEAQ.

This clonotype is judged medium-sized. V gene TRBV6-8 combines with J gene TRBJ2-7, with a tentative D call TRBD2 (5 bases). The germline V and J ends were trimmed by 6 bases and 2 bases, with 14 bases remaining between them. This CDR3 region has 14 residues. From germline, CDR1 is MNHGY and CDR2 SAAAGT. The chain's CDR3 is CASRKRDETYEQYF. The CDR3 coding sequence is TGTGCCAGCAGGAAGAGGGATGAGACCTACGAGCAGTACTTC.

The CDR3, as DNA: TGCGCCAGCAGCTTGACTAGCGGGATGACAGATACGCAGTATTTT. This codes for CASSLTSGMTDTQYF. This chain joins TRBV5-1 and TRBJ2-3, with 10 bases aligning to TRBD2. The V gene's germline CDR1 is SGHRS and CDR2 YFSETQ. The V gene end was trimmed by 1 base and the J gene end by 3 bases; junction bases not matched to a gene: 2. This CDR3 region has 15 residues.

This clonotype has more than one count but fewer than ten. V gene TRBV27 combines with J gene TRBJ2-1; D is uncertain. Germline assignment: CDR1 MNHEY and CDR2 SMNVEV (reference sequence). The length of the CDR3 is 12 residues. With 4 bases removed from V and 7 bases from J, the gap between germline ends came to 8 bases. The CDR3 here is CASSYGINEQFF. CDR3 DNA: TGTGCCAGCAGTTATGGAATAAATGAGCAGTTCTTC.

There are a few counts of this clonotype. The genes are TRBV11-3 and TRBJ2-1; 8 bases are shared with TRBD1. Trimming removed 5 bases from V and 8 bases from J; junction bases left unmatched: 5. There are 13 residues in the CDR3. Germline CDR1 SGHNT, CDR2 YENEEA. This CDR3 is CASSVTGGYEQFF. Here the CDR3 DNA reads TGTGCCAGCAGCGTAACAGGGGGATATGAGCAGTTCTTC.

CDR3 nucleotides: TGTGCCAGCAGCCAAGATCTCCGCAGACTCGCACGAAACGCCGGGGAGCTGTTTTTT. This codes for CASSQDLRRLARNAGELFF. The V and J genes are TRBV3-1 and TRBJ2-2, with no clear D. The CDR3 is made up of 19 amino acids. V gave up 0 bases and J gave up 6 bases, with 23 bases separating them. Germline V gene data show CDR1 as LGHDT and CDR2 as YNNKEL (reference sequence).

V and J are TRBV20-1 and TRBJ2-1; D is unresolved. The germline gives CDR1 DFQATT, CDR2 SNEGSKA (reference sequence). V was shortened by 7 bases and J by 4 bases, with 8 bases between the two germline ends. The CDR3 contains 11 residues. The CDR3 DNA is TGCAGTGTTCCCGGATACAATGAGCAGTTCTTC. This translates into CSVPGYNEQFF.

This clonotype was observed a handful of times. This sequence joins TRBV6-5 and TRBJ1-5; the D gene is possibly TRBD1 (5 bases). V lost 7 bases and J lost 6, with 16 bases in between. The CDR3 covers 14 residues. Germline V gives CDR1 MNHEY, CDR2 SVGAGI. CDR3 region: CASTSLGTTQPQHF. The CDR3 bases are TGTGCCAGCACTTCCCTCGGGACCACTCAGCCCCAGCATTTT.

This clonotype appeared a few times. V and J are TRBV24-1 and TRBJ2-1; 11 bases are a match to TRBD1. Germline values: CDR1 KGHDR, CDR2 SFDVKD. V was pared by 4 bases and J by 10 bases, with 14 bases of the junction left unmatched. CDR3 size: 17 residues. The CDR3 loop is CATSEPASRDRGIEQFF. DNA of the CDR3: TGTGCCACCAGTGAGCCCGCCTCCCGGGACAGGGGGATCGAGCAGTTCTTC.